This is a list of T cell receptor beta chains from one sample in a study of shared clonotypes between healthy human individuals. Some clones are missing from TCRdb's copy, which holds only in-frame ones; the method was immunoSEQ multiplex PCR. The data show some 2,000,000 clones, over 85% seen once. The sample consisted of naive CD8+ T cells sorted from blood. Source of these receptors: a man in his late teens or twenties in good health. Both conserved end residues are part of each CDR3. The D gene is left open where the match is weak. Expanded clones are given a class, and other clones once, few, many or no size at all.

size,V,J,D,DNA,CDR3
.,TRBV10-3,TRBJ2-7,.,TGTGCCATCAGTGAGTCTGTGGCCCTCGGGGACGCTCGGGACTTC,CAISESVALGDARDF
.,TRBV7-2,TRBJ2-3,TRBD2,TGTGCCAGCAGCATCCGACTAGCGGGCACAGATACGCAGTATTTT,CASSIRLAGTDTQYF
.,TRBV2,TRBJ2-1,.,TGTGCCAGCAGTGAGGATGACAATGAGCAGTTCTTC,CASSEDDNEQFF
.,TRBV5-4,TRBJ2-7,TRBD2,TGTGCCAGCAGCTTAGCCGGGACTACTTACGAGCAGTACTTC,CASSLAGTTYEQYF
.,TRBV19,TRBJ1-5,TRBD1,TGTGCCAGCAACTCCGACAGGGAAGGGTATCAGCCCCAGCATTTT,CASNSDREGYQPQHF
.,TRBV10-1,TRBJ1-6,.,TGCGCCAGCAGTGAGGTCGGTCCCTATAATTCACCCCTCCACTTT,CASSEVGPYNSPLHF
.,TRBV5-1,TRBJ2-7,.,TGCGCCAGCACCCCTGGCGGAGCCTACGGCGAGCAGTACTTC,CASTPGGAYGEQYF
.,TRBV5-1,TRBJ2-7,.,TGCGCCAGCAGCCCCGGGTCGAACTACGAGCAGTACTTC,CASSPGSNYEQYF
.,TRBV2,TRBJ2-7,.,TGTGCCAGCTTCCCCGGGGAGCACGAGCAGTACTTC,CASFPGEHEQYF
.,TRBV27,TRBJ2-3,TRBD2,TGTGCCAGCAGTTTATTACGACTAGCGGGGGGGCCGGATACGCAGTATTTT,CASSLLRLAGGPDTQYF
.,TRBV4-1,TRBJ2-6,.,TGCGCCAGCAGCCAATCCCAGGGGGGATCCGGGGCCAACGTCCTGACTTTC,CASSQSQGGSGANVLTF
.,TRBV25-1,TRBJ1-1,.,TGTGCCAGCATACAGGGGAACACTGAAGCTTTCTTT,CASIQGNTEAFF
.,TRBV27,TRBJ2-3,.,TGTGCCAGCAGTTTATCCGCGGGCGCGGGATCAGATACGCAGTATTTT,CASSLSAGAGSDTQYF
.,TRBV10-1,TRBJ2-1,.,TGCGCCAGCAGGGGAACGGGGGCCGATGAGCAGTTCTTC,CASRGTGADEQFF
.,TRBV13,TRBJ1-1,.,TGTGCCAGCAGCTTGGGAGGCATGAACACTGAAGCTTTCTTT,CASSLGGMNTEAFF
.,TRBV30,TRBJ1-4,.,TGTGCCTGGAGTGGCGAGGGCGCGAAGTTGTTTTTT,CAWSGEGAKLFF
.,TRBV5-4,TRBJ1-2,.,TGTGCCAGCAGCCCGGGTGGGGACTATGGCTACACCTTC,CASSPGGDYGYTF
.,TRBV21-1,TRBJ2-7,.,TGTGCCAGCAGCAAAGCCCCGCCTTACGAGCAGTACTTC,CASSKAPPYEQYF
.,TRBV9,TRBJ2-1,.,TGTGCCAGCAGCGTAGAATCCAGTAGGGATGAGCAGTTCTTC,CASSVESSRDEQFF
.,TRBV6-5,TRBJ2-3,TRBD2,TGTGCCAGCAGTTACGTGGCGGGAGCCCCAGATACGCAGTATTTT,CASSYVAGAPDTQYF
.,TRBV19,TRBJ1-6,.,TGTGCCAGTAGTATATTTGGAGATTCACCCCTCCACTTT,CASSIFGDSPLHF
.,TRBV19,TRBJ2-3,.,TGTGCCAGTAGTATGTGGGCGGAGGGGGACACAGATACGCAGTATTTT,CASSMWAEGDTDTQYF
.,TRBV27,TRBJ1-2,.,TGTGCCAGCAGTTTAATTGGGGTAGGGTATGGCTACACCTTC,CASSLIGVGYGYTF
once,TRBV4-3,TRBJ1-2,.,TGCGCCAGCAGCCAAGATAGCTCGGTCTATGGCTACACCTTC,CASSQDSSVYGYTF
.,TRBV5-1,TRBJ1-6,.,TGCGCCAGCAGCTTGGGGGACTATAATTCACCCCTCCACTTT,CASSLGDYNSPLHF
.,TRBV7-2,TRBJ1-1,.,TGTGCCAGCAGCTTAGGTCCAGGTGCGGGCATGAACACTGAAGCTTTCTTT,CASSLGPGAGMNTEAFF
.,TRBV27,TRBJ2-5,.,TGTGCCAGCAGGGAGGACATCGGAGAGACCCAGTACTTC,CASREDIGETQYF
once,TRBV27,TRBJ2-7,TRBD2,TGTGCCAGCAGTCAAAGCGGGGCCAGCTCCTACGAGCAGTACTTC,CASSQSGASSYEQYF
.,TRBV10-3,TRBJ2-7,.,TGTGCCATCAGTGAGGGGAGCGTTGTCTCCTACGAGCAGTACTTC,CAISEGSVVSYEQYF
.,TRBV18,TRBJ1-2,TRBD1,TGTGCCAGCTCGCCAGACAGGGGATACTATGGCTACACCTTC,CASSPDRGYYGYTF
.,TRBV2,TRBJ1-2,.,TGTGCCAACGTCGGGGTATCTGGCTACACCTTC,CANVGVSGYTF
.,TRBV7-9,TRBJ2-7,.,TGTGCCAGCAGCCCCCCAGGAATCCCCCACGAGCAGTACTTC,CASSPPGIPHEQYF
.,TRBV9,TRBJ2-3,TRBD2,TGTGCCAGCAGCGTAGACCTCGGGGGGGCTCCAGATACGCAGTATTTT,CASSVDLGGAPDTQYF
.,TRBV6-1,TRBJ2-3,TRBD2,TGTGCCAGCAGTGAAGCTCTAGCGGCGTTTGAGGGCACAGATACGCAGTATTTT,CASSEALAAFEGTDTQYF
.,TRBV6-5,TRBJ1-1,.,TGTGCCAGCAGTTACTCGACTGCTATGAACACTGAAGCTTTCTTC,CASSYSTAMNTEAFF
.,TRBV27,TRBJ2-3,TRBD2,TGTGCCAGCAGTTCGTATCTCGGACTAGCGGGAAGAGGTAGCACAGATACGCAGTATTTT,CASSSYLGLAGRGSTDTQYF
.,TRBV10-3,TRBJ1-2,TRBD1,TGTGCCATCACCCCCTCCGGACAGGGTGATGGCTACACCTTC,CAITPSGQGDGYTF
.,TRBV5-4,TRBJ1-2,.,TGTGCCAGCAGCTTTACAGGGTGGCAAGGCTACACCTTC,CASSFTGWQGYTF
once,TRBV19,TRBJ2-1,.,TGTGCCAGTAGTCCTAAAAGGGGGGCTAGCGGAGGCTACAATGAGCAGTTCTTC,CASSPKRGASGGYNEQFF
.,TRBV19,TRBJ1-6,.,TGTGCCAGTAGTATAGCAGGGGAGAATTCACCCCTCCACTTT,CASSIAGENSPLHF
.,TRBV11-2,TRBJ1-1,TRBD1,TGTGCCAGCAGCGCCGGACAGGGAATGAACACTGAAGCTTTCTTT,CASSAGQGMNTEAFF
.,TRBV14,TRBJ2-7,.,TGTGCCAGCAGCCAAGATTGGGTAGACGAGCAGTACTTC,CASSQDWVDEQYF
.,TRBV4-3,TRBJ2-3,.,TGCGCCAGCAGCCCTCGACTGGCAACAGATACGCAGTATTTT,CASSPRLATDTQYF
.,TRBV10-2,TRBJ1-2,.,TGCGCCAGCAGTCTCTCCCCCTCAGGGTCCTATGGCTACACCTTC,CASSLSPSGSYGYTF
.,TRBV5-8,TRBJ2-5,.,TGTGCCAGCAGCGGCGGCGCGGAGACCCAGTACTTC,CASSGGAETQYF
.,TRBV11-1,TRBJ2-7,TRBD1,TGTGCCAGCAGCGAGGGGACAGGGACCTACGAGCAGTACTTC,CASSEGTGTYEQYF
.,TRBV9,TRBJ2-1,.,TGTGCCAGCAGCGCCCTAAGGGGGGCACCCAATGAGCAGTTCTTC,CASSALRGAPNEQFF
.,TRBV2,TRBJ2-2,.,TGTGCCAGCAGTAGGACACCGAACACCGGGGAGCTGTTTTTT,CASSRTPNTGELFF
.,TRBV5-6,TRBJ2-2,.,TGTGCCAGCAGTTCCTTATTAGGGGCCGGGGAGCTGTTTTTT,CASSSLLGAGELFF
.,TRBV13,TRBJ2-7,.,TGTGCCAGCAGCCCCGACAGGAGCCCCTACGAGCAGTACTTC,CASSPDRSPYEQYF
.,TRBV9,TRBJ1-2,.,TGTGCCAGCAGCGTAGGGGCGGGGAACTATGGCTACACCTTC,CASSVGAGNYGYTF
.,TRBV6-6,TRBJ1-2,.,TGTGCCAGCAGTTACCTTATCCACAGCTATGGCTACACCTTC,CASSYLIHSYGYTF
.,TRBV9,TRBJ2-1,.,TGTGCCAGCAGCGTAGAGGACAGTCCACTAAAGCAGTTCTTC,CASSVEDSPLKQFF
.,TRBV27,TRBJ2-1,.,TGTGCCAGCAGTTTCGTCTGGGGGAAGAACAATGAGCAGTTCTTC,CASSFVWGKNNEQFF
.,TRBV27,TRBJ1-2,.,TGTGCCAGCCGCCCCCGCGGCTACACCTTC,CASRPRGYTF
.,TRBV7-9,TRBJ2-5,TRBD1,TGTGCCAGCAGCCGGACAGGGGCGCAAGAGACCCAGTACTTC,CASSRTGAQETQYF
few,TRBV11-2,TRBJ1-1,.,TGTGCCAGCAGCTTTTGGGGGGCTGAAGCTTTCTTT,CASSFWGAEAFF
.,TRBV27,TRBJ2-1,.,TGTGCCAGCAGTTTCTCCTCCGAAGGATGGGGATTCAATGAGCAGTTCTTC,CASSFSSEGWGFNEQFF